Presented here are 8 T cell receptor beta chains from one specimen sequenced in a study of blood T cell repertoires in COVID-19. Clones were read by immunoSEQ multiplex PCR, and TCRdb kept only the in-frame ones, dropping some. Of about 350,000 clones in the sample, about 90% are singletons; the top ten hold 0.9% to 1.2%. The sample was PBMCs or T cells enriched from blood (not recorded which). Source of these receptors: a woman aged 25-40 years who had recovered from COVID-19.

In nucleotides, the CDR3 is TGCAGCGTGAACACAGGGGTCGAGCAGTACTTC. Encoded protein: CSVNTGVEQYF. The chain is built from TRBV29-1 and TRBJ2-7; 7 bases are shared with TRBD1. V trimming: 6 bases; J trimming: 6 bases; junction bases outside the gene matches: 5. Looked up from germline, CDR1 is SQVTM and CDR2 is ANQGSEA. The CDR3 sequence is 11 residues long.

The V and J genes are TRBV12-5 and TRBJ1-2; D is uncertain. The germline V and J ends were trimmed by 1 base and 4 bases, with 10 bases remaining between them. There are 14 residues in the CDR3. Germline V gives CDR1 LGHNT, CDR2 FRNRAP. The CDR3 DNA sequence: TGTGCTAGTGGTTTGGATACGGGTTCCTATGGCTACACCTTC. Protein product: CASGLDTGSYGYTF.

This clone was recorded once. The chain has TRBV30 and TRBJ2-7; D remains unclear. CDR1 and CDR2 from the germline V gene are GTSNPN and SVGIG (reference sequence). Between the trimmed V and J ends, which lost 0 bases and 0 bases, there was a span of 9 bases. This CDR3 spans 14 amino acids. For the CDR3, the DNA is TGTGCCTGGAGTGTGGAGACGTCCTCCTACGAGCAGTACTTC. It specifies CAWSVETSSYEQYF.

The gene calls are TRBV9 and TRBJ2-2, with D perhaps matching TRBD1 (6 bases). The CDR3 contains 17 residues. Trimming took off 4 bases at V and 0 bases at J, with 16 bases between the two ends. CDR1 and CDR2 from the germline V gene are SGDLS and YYNGEE. The CDR3 region is CASSSIQQGANTGELFF. The CDR3, as DNA: TGTGCCAGCAGCAGCATCCAACAGGGAGCGAACACCGGGGAGCTGTTTTTT.

The rearrangement links TRBV27 to TRBJ1-2; D not certain. This CDR3 contains 14 residues. Germline V CDR1 and CDR2: MNHEY, SMNVEV (reference sequence). V dropped 0 bases and J dropped 2 bases, with 7 bases sitting between them. CDR3 loop: CASSLSAANYGYTF. DNA for the CDR3: TGTGCCAGCAGTTTATCAGCGGCGAACTATGGCTACACCTTC.

The rearrangement uses TRBV29-1 and TRBJ1-1, with TRBD1 as a possible D gene (5 bases). CDR3 length: 12 residues. Trimming removed 3 bases from V and 11 bases from J, with 16 bases in between. Germline-derived CDR1 and CDR2 are SQVTM and ANQGSEA. CDR3 protein: CSVDAAGTKAFF. In DNA, the CDR3 is TGCAGCGTTGACGCCGCAGGGACTAAGGCTTTCTTT.

V is TRBV6-5 and J is TRBJ2-7; tentative D call: TRBD1 (5 bases). Per the germline V gene, CDR1 is MNHEY and CDR2 is SVGAGI. This CDR3 has 14 amino acids. V was cut by 7 bases and J by 9 bases, with 22 bases left in between. Written as DNA, the CDR3 is TGTGCCAGCACCAACGTGGGCAGGGCAAGGTCGCAGTACTTC. Residues: CASTNVGRARSQYF.

The chain joins TRBV2 to TRBJ2-2, with 8 bases fitting TRBD2. This CDR3 has 15 amino acids. The germline CDR1 and CDR2 sequences are SNHLY and FYNNEI. J was trimmed by 5 bases and V by 6 bases; bases with no gene match: 8. The CDR3 region is CASRRRGGNTGELFF. CDR3 coding DNA: TGTGCCAGCAGACGTCGGGGGGGAAATACCGGGGAGCTGTTTTTT.